This T cell receptor beta chain was captured by sequencing in a study of Tregs in tolerant kidney transplant recipients. Study findings and constraints: Biological reproducibility was not directly addressed, but technical replication error appeared minimal. Validation in larger populations is needed because few patients were studied.

TCRdb's table, derived via immunoSEQ multiplex PCR, lists solely in-frame clones and lacks some. The repertoire includes around 75,000 clones, 85% to 90% of them detected once, and approximately 0.4% sits in the top ten. The germline V gene encodes CDR1 LNHDA and CDR2 SQIVND (reference sequence). The CDR3 extends over 9 amino acids. A word on this clone: Its target is not known.

Thawed PBMCs were FACS-sorted into unstimulated CD4+CD25+CD127- regulatory T cells, CD4+CD25- non-regulatory cells, CD4 and CD8 cells. Sample: CD4+ T cells from blood, taken before the transplant. The receptor comes from a human donor who received a combined kidney and bone marrow transplant. The J gene is TRBJ2-3, the V gene TRBV19, with a possible D match to TRBD2 (5 bases). CDR3: CQRRDTQYF. The CDR3 coding sequence is TGTCAACGGAGGGATACGCAGTATTTT.